Listed below are T cell receptor beta chains from one sample, sequenced in a study of shared clonotypes between healthy human individuals. Sequencing used immunoSEQ multiplex PCR; TCRdb keeps in-frame clones, though not all of them. This sample has a few million clones, with just over 90% found just once. Sequenced material: naive CD8+ T cells from PBMCs. These receptors were obtained from a man younger than 35 in good health. Some clones in this sample may be carry-over from other donors' samples. The CDR3 runs from the conserved cysteine through the conserved F or W. The D gene is left open where the match is weak. Some rows mark clone size as missing; the rest say once, few, many or name a class of expanded clone.

v_gene,j_gene,abundance,d_gene,CDR3aa,CDR3nt
TRBV11-2,TRBJ2-7,-,TRBD1,CASSSGGTGRYEQYF,TGTGCCAGCAGCTCAGGGGGGACAGGGAGGTACGAGCAGTACTTC
TRBV30,TRBJ2-7,-,TRBD2,CAWSFFTGGPDEQYF,TGTGCCTGGAGTTTTTTCACGGGAGGGCCGGACGAGCAGTACTTC
TRBV28,TRBJ1-2,-,-,CASSLYIASNYGYTF,TGTGCCAGCAGTTTATATATAGCATCTAACTATGGCTACACCTTC
TRBV23-1,TRBJ1-5,few,TRBD1,CASSPTGWGYCLPQHF,TGCGCCAGCAGCCCGACAGGGTGGGGATATTGTCTGCCCCAGCATTTT
TRBV30,TRBJ1-4,-,TRBD1,CAWSEIKGQANEKLFF,TGTGCCTGGAGTGAGATCAAGGGACAGGCTAATGAAAAACTGTTTTTT
TRBV9,TRBJ2-5,-,TRBD1,CASSVGDDRGQETQYF,TGTGCCAGCAGCGTAGGAGATGACAGGGGGCAGGAGACCCAGTACTTC
TRBV7-2,TRBJ1-2,-,-,CASSGRDGINYGYTF,TGTGCCAGCAGCGGCCGGGACGGCATTAACTATGGCTACACCTTC
TRBV5-1,TRBJ2-7,-,-,CASSLVPEAYEQYF,TGCGCCAGCAGCTTGGTCCCCGAGGCCTACGAGCAGTACTTC
TRBV30,TRBJ2-7,once,-,CAWGGHSYEQYF,TGTGCCTGGGGGGGGCACTCCTACGAGCAGTACTTC
TRBV18,TRBJ2-3,-,-,CASRPSDPDTQYF,TGTGCCAGCAGACCTTCGGATCCAGATACGCAGTATTTT
TRBV4-1,TRBJ2-5,-,TRBD1,CASSLTGGGETQYF,TGCGCCAGCAGCCTCACAGGGGGTGGAGAGACCCAGTACTTC
TRBV19,TRBJ2-7,-,-,CASSIVGEGSYEQYF,TGTGCCAGTAGTATAGTAGGTGAAGGATCCTACGAGCAGTACTTC
TRBV9,TRBJ1-1,-,-,CASSVVNTEAFF,TGTGCCAGCAGCGTAGTCAACACTGAAGCTTTCTTT
TRBV7-8,TRBJ1-4,-,-,CASSLDINGATNEKLFF,TGTGCCAGCAGCTTAGATATCAACGGTGCAACTAATGAAAAACTGTTTTTT
TRBV25-1,TRBJ1-1,-,-,CASRVLEGVPAFF,TGTGCCAGCAGGGTCCTCGAGGGTGTCCCAGCTTTCTTT
TRBV30,TRBJ1-1,few,-,CAWSYSLNTEAFF,TGTGCCTGGAGTTACAGTCTGAACACTGAAGCTTTCTTT
TRBV4-2,TRBJ2-1,-,TRBD2,CASSQHLAGETYEQFF,TGTGCCAGCAGCCAACACCTAGCGGGAGAGACGTATGAGCAGTTCTTC
TRBV2,TRBJ2-1,once,-,CASSERLSSYNEQFF,TGTGCCAGCAGTGAACGGCTAAGCTCCTACAATGAGCAGTTCTTC
TRBV6-6,TRBJ1-1,-,TRBD1,CASRDRVDEAFF,TGTGCCAGCAGAGACAGGGTAGATGAAGCTTTCTTT
TRBV7-9,TRBJ1-1,-,-,CASSLAIGRNTEAFF,TGTGCCAGCAGCTTAGCTATCGGGAGGAACACTGAAGCTTTCTTT
TRBV7-6,TRBJ2-7,once,-,CASSPLGINPNSYEQYF,TGTGCCAGCAGCCCCCTTGGCATCAATCCAAACTCCTACGAGCAGTACTTC
TRBV23-1,TRBJ2-3,once,-,CASSRIYRQDRTDTQYF,TGCGCCAGCAGTCGGATATACCGACAGGACCGCACAGATACGCAGTATTTT
TRBV4-1,TRBJ2-3,-,TRBD2,CASSQGAGGEDSTDTQYF,TGCGCCAGCAGCCAGGGGGCGGGAGGAGAGGATAGCACAGATACGCAGTATTTT
TRBV7-6,TRBJ2-1,-,-,CASSLGGREQFF,TGTGCCAGCAGCTTAGGGGGACGGGAGCAGTTCTTC
TRBV7-9,TRBJ2-3,-,TRBD2,CASSSIRTRLGDTQYF,TGTGCCAGCAGCTCGATCCGGACTAGACTGGGGGATACGCAGTATTTT
TRBV27,TRBJ2-7,-,-,CASADGQRSYEQYF,TGTGCCAGCGCTGACGGACAGCGATCCTACGAGCAGTACTTC
TRBV1,TRBJ1-5,-,-,CTSSQDEGDRSNQPQHF,TGCACCAGCAGCCAAGATGAGGGGGATAGGAGCAATCAGCCCCAGCATTTT
TRBV13,TRBJ2-5,-,-,CASSPEPTGGETQYF,TGTGCCAGCAGCCCCGAACCCACTGGAGGCGAGACCCAGTACTTC
TRBV27,TRBJ2-2,-,-,CASRTPNPSVPNTGELFF,TGTGCCAGCAGAACCCCCAATCCTAGCGTCCCGAACACCGGGGAGCTGTTTTTT
TRBV27,TRBJ1-6,-,-,CASSLQGAFGSPLHF,TGTGCCAGCAGTTTACAGGGTGCATTTGGTTCACCCCTCCACTTT
TRBV7-2,TRBJ1-5,-,-,CASSLVQGVQPQHF,TGTGCCAGCAGCTTAGTCCAAGGGGTTCAGCCCCAGCATTTT
TRBV29-1,TRBJ2-2,-,-,CSATANTGELFF,TGCAGCGCGACAGCGAACACCGGGGAGCTGTTTTTT
TRBV27,TRBJ2-7,-,TRBD2,CASTHRGGGSYEQYF,TGTGCCAGCACCCACCGGGGGGGAGGCTCCTACGAGCAGTACTTC
TRBV2,TRBJ2-5,-,-,CAGLGVADPKETQYF,TGTGCCGGCCTGGGGGTAGCGGATCCAAAAGAGACCCAGTACTTC
TRBV9,TRBJ1-2,-,TRBD1,CASSVRQGGDYGYTF,TGTGCCAGCAGCGTTAGACAGGGAGGGGACTATGGCTACACCTTC
TRBV19,TRBJ2-1,-,-,CASRTAVAYNEQFF,TGTGCCAGCCGGACTGCGGTCGCCTACAATGAGCAGTTCTTC
TRBV5-1,TRBJ2-7,-,TRBD2,CASSLGTSGRLISEQYF,TGCGCCAGCAGCCTTGGGACTAGCGGGAGGTTGATATCCGAGCAGTACTTC
TRBV28,TRBJ2-1,-,-,CASRSRRDNEQFF,TGTGCCAGCAGATCTAGGCGGGACAATGAGCAGTTCTTC
TRBV9,TRBJ1-1,few,-,CASSPGAGTEAFF,TGTGCCAGCAGCCCGGGGGCTGGCACTGAAGCTTTCTTT
TRBV7-8,TRBJ1-3,-,-,CASSLAQGHGNTIYF,TGTGCCAGCAGCTTAGCCCAGGGACATGGAAACACCATATATTTT
TRBV28,TRBJ1-1,-,-,CASIATGFSDTEAFF,TGTGCCAGCATTGCCACAGGGTTCTCCGACACTGAAGCTTTCTTT
TRBV27,TRBJ2-5,-,-,CASSQTAGTQETQYF,TGTGCCAGCAGTCAGACGGCGGGTACCCAAGAGACCCAGTACTTC
TRBV27,TRBJ1-1,-,TRBD1,CASSLSRTGNTEAFF,TGTGCCAGCAGTTTATCTAGGACAGGGAACACTGAAGCTTTCTTT
TRBV19,TRBJ1-1,-,-,CASSIDLEEGMNTEAFF,TGTGCCAGTAGTATAGATCTGGAGGAGGGGATGAACACTGAAGCTTTCTTT
TRBV29-1,TRBJ2-7,-,TRBD2,CSAVAGGRYEQYF,TGCAGCGCAGTAGCGGGAGGAAGGTACGAGCAGTACTTC
TRBV9,TRBJ2-1,-,-,CASSVDPGSSYNEQFF,TGTGCCAGCAGCGTAGACCCAGGGAGCTCCTACAATGAGCAGTTCTTC
TRBV7-9,TRBJ2-7,-,-,CASSSPWGDSVRQYF,TGTGCCAGCAGCTCCCCGTGGGGCGATTCGGTCAGGCAGTACTTC
TRBV27,TRBJ1-2,-,TRBD1,CASSPRTGLLGYGYTF,TGTGCCAGCAGTCCCCGGACAGGGCTTCTCGGCTATGGCTACACCTTC
TRBV7-9,TRBJ1-2,-,-,CASSLGRDGYTF,TGTGCCAGCAGCTTAGGGCGGGATGGCTACACCTTC
TRBV9,TRBJ2-3,-,TRBD2,CASSPGLVFDTQYF,TGTGCCAGCAGCCCGGGACTAGTTTTTGATACGCAGTATTTT
TRBV7-9,TRBJ2-3,-,-,CASTPGGEEGSRRDTQYF,TGTGCCAGCACCCCTGGGGGCGAGGAAGGGAGTAGAAGAGATACGCAGTATTTT
TRBV14,TRBJ2-6,-,-,CASSQDFARAVLTF,TGTGCCAGCAGCCAAGACTTTGCCAGGGCCGTCCTGACTTTC
TRBV13,TRBJ1-1,-,-,CASSLGPGNTEAFF,TGTGCCAGCAGCTTAGGCCCCGGGAACACTGAAGCTTTCTTT
TRBV5-1,TRBJ2-5,-,-,CASRRAGPSETQYF,TGCGCCAGCAGGAGGGCAGGGCCTAGTGAGACCCAGTACTTC
TRBV27,TRBJ2-1,-,-,CASSLSQANYNEQFF,TGTGCCAGCAGTTTGTCGCAGGCTAACTACAATGAGCAGTTCTTC
TRBV9,TRBJ2-3,-,-,CASSLYGAGGGTDTQYF,TGTGCCAGCAGCCTCTACGGCGCGGGCGGGGGCACAGATACGCAGTATTTT
TRBV27,TRBJ1-5,-,-,CASSLGVNQPQHF,TGTGCCAGCAGTTTAGGAGTGAATCAGCCCCAGCATTTT
TRBV7-9,TRBJ2-7,-,TRBD2,CASSNPGTSGSYEQYF,TGTGCCAGCAGCAACCCCGGGACTAGCGGATCCTACGAGCAGTACTTC